This is a list of T cell receptor beta chains from one sample in a study of blood T cell repertoires in COVID-19. Only in-frame clones appear in the TCRdb table, and some are missing; sequencing was by immunoSEQ multiplex PCR. The table has 130,000 to 150,000 clones, 70% to 85% seen once; the top ten hold about 2.9%. Sequenced material: peripheral blood. These receptors were collected from a woman older than 75 with acute or convalescent COVID-19. The CDR3 runs from the conserved cysteine through the conserved F or W. A D gene is named only where the DNA matches it firmly. Some rows mark clone size as missing; the rest say once, few, many or name a class of expanded clone.

J,V,size,D,DNA,CDR3
TRBJ2-7,TRBV27,NA,NA,TGTGCCAGCAGTTTAACGGCAGGGCTTGACTACGAGCAGTACTTC,CASSLTAGLDYEQYF
TRBJ2-3,TRBV9,NA,TRBD2,TGTGCCAGCAGCGGTAGGGGACTAGCGGGGGGCACAGATACGCAGTATTTT,CASSGRGLAGGTDTQYF
TRBJ1-3,TRBV30,NA,NA,TGTGCCTGGAGCTTCTTGGCAGGGAACTCTGGAAACACCATATATTTT,CAWSFLAGNSGNTIYF
TRBJ1-1,TRBV7-2,NA,NA,TGTGCCAGCAGCTTAGAGCCCAGGTCTGGAGAAGCTTTCTTT,CASSLEPRSGEAFF
TRBJ1-2,TRBV30,NA,TRBD1,TGTGCCTGGAGGGGACAGGGGAACTATGGCTACACCTTC,CAWRGQGNYGYTF
TRBJ2-5,TRBV12-3/TRBV12-4,NA,TRBD2,TGTGCCAGCAGTGTGACTAGCGGGGAGACCCAGTACTTC,CASSVTSGETQYF
TRBJ1-1,TRBV18,NA,TRBD1,TGTGCCAGCTCAGCCGGGACAGGGGGCACTGAAGCTTTCTTT,CASSAGTGGTEAFF
TRBJ1-2,TRBV9,NA,NA,TGTGCCAGCAGCGTAGAAACCGGGACACGGTATGGCTACACCTTC,CASSVETGTRYGYTF
TRBJ1-1,TRBV6-5,NA,NA,TGTGCCAGCAGTTACAGGGGAAGGAACACTGAAGCTTTCTTT,CASSYRGRNTEAFF
TRBJ2-5,TRBV6-6,NA,TRBD1,TGTGCCAGCAGAACACAGGGGCAAGAGACCCAGTACTTC,CASRTQGQETQYF
TRBJ1-4,TRBV5-4,NA,TRBD1,TGTGCCAGCAGCTTGGGGTCACAGGGGGCGATTGGGGAAAAACTGTTTTTT,CASSLGSQGAIGEKLFF
TRBJ1-5,TRBV7-8,few,NA,TGTGCCAGCAGCTTCGCGGTAAATAGCAATCAGCCCCAGCATTTT,CASSFAVNSNQPQHF
TRBJ1-4,TRBV3-1/TRBV3-2,NA,TRBD1,TGTGCCAGCAGCCGGCCCCCCGGGAGACAGGGTAGAGACGATAATGAAAAACTGTTTTTT,CASSRPPGRQGRDDNEKLFF
TRBJ2-1,TRBV11-3,NA,NA,TGTGCCAGCAGCTTTTATAACGGGGGGCCTGGGGTTGAGCAGTTCTTC,CASSFYNGGPGVEQFF
TRBJ1-1,TRBV9,NA,NA,TGTGCCAGCAGCTCAGGGGTAGGTGGGGCGACTGAAGCTTTCTTT,CASSSGVGGATEAFF
TRBJ1-2,TRBV14,NA,NA,TGTGCCAGCAGCCAGGCCCGACAGTCGGGCACCTACGCCTTC,CASSQARQSGTYAF
TRBJ1-6,TRBV6-2/TRBV6-3,NA,TRBD1,TGTGCCAGCAGTAGGAGGCGGAGGGGGCGAGGCAATTCACCCCTCCACTTT,CASSRRRRGRGNSPLHF
TRBJ1-1,TRBV29-1,NA,TRBD1,TGCAGCGTAGGGGCAGGGGGCGCGGGGGACACTGAAGCTTTCTTT,CSVGAGGAGDTEAFF
TRBJ2-7,TRBV9,NA,TRBD2,TGTGCCAGCAGCGCCCTAGCGGGAAACTACGAGCAGTACTTC,CASSALAGNYEQYF
TRBJ1-1,TRBV5-5,NA,NA,TGTGCCAGCAGCTTAATTTTCAGGGAACCTGAAGCTTTCTTT,CASSLIFREPEAFF
TRBJ2-7,TRBV7-9,once,NA,TGTGCCAGCAGCGAGCGGGACATCCTCTCGTACGAGCAGTACTTC,CASSERDILSYEQYF
TRBJ1-1,TRBV4-2,once,NA,TGTGCCAGCAGCCAAGGCGGTACCAACACTGAAGCTTTCTTT,CASSQGGTNTEAFF
TRBJ2-7,TRBV5-1,NA,NA,TGCGCCAGCAGCTTGGAAGGGGGGGCCTACGAGCAGTACTTC,CASSLEGGAYEQYF
TRBJ1-1,TRBV2,NA,NA,TGTGCCAGCACTAGTCAGCCTGTGGGCGGGGGCACTGAAGCTTTCTTT,CASTSQPVGGGTEAFF
TRBJ1-1,TRBV27,NA,NA,TGTGCCACAAGCGCCGGGACGGAGGGCACTGAAGCTTTCTTT,CATSAGTEGTEAFF
TRBJ1-1,TRBV19,NA,NA,TGTGCCACCGCCCCGGGACAGAACACTGAAGCTTTCTTT,CATAPGQNTEAFF
TRBJ2-3,TRBV5-6,NA,NA,TGTGCCAGCACCGACAGCTTTCGCACAGATACGCAGTATTTT,CASTDSFRTDTQYF
TRBJ2-3,TRBV10-1,NA,NA,TGCGCCAGCAGTGAGTCCGTCTATACGCAGTATTTT,CASSESVYTQYF
TRBJ2-2,TRBV7-9,once,NA,TGTGCCAGCAGCCATATCGGGAATCGGAACGGGGAGCTGTTTTTT,CASSHIGNRNGELFF
TRBJ2-5,TRBV30,NA,NA,TGTGCCTGGAGTATCGGAGAGACCCAGTACTTC,CAWSIGETQYF
TRBJ1-3,TRBV6-5,NA,NA,TGTGCCAGCGAAATCAGCGTCTACTCTGGAAACACCATATATTTT,CASEISVYSGNTIYF
TRBJ1-5,TRBV5-5,NA,NA,TGTGCCAGCAGCCGGAGGGAAAGCAATCAGCCCCAGCATTTT,CASSRRESNQPQHF
TRBJ1-2,TRBV7-8,once,TRBD1,TGTGCCAGCAGCTTAGTTGCAGGGGGCGCCTATGGCTACACCTTC,CASSLVAGGAYGYTF
TRBJ1-2,TRBV18,NA,TRBD1,TGTGCCAGCTCTCGCGACAGGGGATCGGACTATGGCTACACCTTC,CASSRDRGSDYGYTF
TRBJ1-1,TRBV7-9,NA,TRBD1,TGTGCCAGCAGCAGGGGACAGGAGAACACTGAAGCTTTCTTT,CASSRGQENTEAFF
TRBJ1-2,TRBV7-3,NA,NA,TGTGCCAGCAGCTTACGAGCTAACTATGGCTACACCTTC,CASSLRANYGYTF
TRBJ1-5,TRBV27,NA,TRBD1,TGTGCCAGCAGTCCACGGACAGGGGGCCGCAATCAGCCCCAGCATTTT,CASSPRTGGRNQPQHF
TRBJ2-3,TRBV30,NA,TRBD2,TGTGCCTGGAGTGGCGGGGGGGCCATAGGTACAGATACGCAGTATTTT,CAWSGGGAIGTDTQYF
TRBJ1-6,TRBV6-5,NA,NA,TGTGCCAGCAGTTACAGACCCGTCGGGAATTCACCCCTCCACTTT,CASSYRPVGNSPLHF
TRBJ2-7,TRBV4-1,NA,NA,TGCGCCAGCAGTCGGGACACCTCCTACGAGCAGTACTTC,CASSRDTSYEQYF
TRBJ1-2,TRBV7-8,NA,NA,TGTGCCAGCAGAGTAGACGGGGGCTATGGCTACACCTTC,CASRVDGGYGYTF
TRBJ1-2,TRBV7-8,few,NA,TGTGCCAGCAGCTTACGACATTTCAACTATGGCTACACCTTC,CASSLRHFNYGYTF
TRBJ1-4,TRBV19,few,TRBD1,TGTGCCAGTAGGGGGGACAGGGGACAAGAAAAACTGTTTTTT,CASRGDRGQEKLFF
TRBJ2-2,TRBV5-1,once,NA,TGCGCCAGCAGCTTTGGTCTAGCGAACACCGGGGAGCTGTTTTTT,CASSFGLANTGELFF